This TCR beta chain was recovered during a study of T cell changes during pregnancy in multiple sclerosis. The CDR3 extends over 15 amino acids. V was pared by 4 bases and J by 6 bases, with 7 bases of the junction left unmatched. The V gene's germline CDR1 is MNHNS and CDR2 SASEGT. Data came from immunoSEQ multiplex PCR; TCRdb stores just in-frame clones and leaves some out. Of about 44,000 clones in the sample, roughly 92% are singletons; the top ten hold approximately 0.73%. This material consisted of CD4+ T cells from peripheral blood mononuclear cells, taken in the first trimester of pregnancy. The receptor was isolated from a female donor with multiple sclerosis, enrolled in a pregnancy study. The rearrangement joins TRBV6-1 to TRBJ1-4; 8 bases line up with TRBD1. The CDR3, as DNA: TGTGCCAGCAGTGCTACAGGGGGGGAACATGAAAAACTGTTTTTT. It codes for CASSATGGEHEKLFF.